This is a list of T cell receptor beta chains from one sample in a study of blood T cell repertoires in COVID-19. Clones were sequenced by immunoSEQ multiplex PCR, and TCRdb holds only the in-frame ones, with some missing. The data show roughly 55,000 clones, around 87% seen once. The sequenced material came from peripheral blood. The receptors derive from a man in his 60s with active or convalescent COVID-19. Both conserved end residues are part of each CDR3. Fields, in order: clone size, V gene, J gene, D gene, CDR3 protein, CDR3 DNA. The D gene is left open where the match is weak. Not all rows give a size; the values are once, few, many and, for expanded clones, a class.

>-|TRBV19|TRBJ1-2|-
CASSMQVNYGYTF
TGTGCCAGTAGCATGCAGGTTAACTATGGCTACACCTTC
>-|TRBV5-1|TRBJ2-4|TRBD1
CASSYMMDRDIQYF
TGCGCCAGCAGTTATATGATGGACAGGGACATTCAGTACTTC
>once|TRBV25-1|TRBJ2-7|TRBD1
CASSRPGQGPEQYF
TGTGCCAGCAGCCGACCGGGACAGGGCCCCGAGCAGTACTTC
>-|TRBV7-9|TRBJ2-7|TRBD1
CASSLRGQGAYEQYF
TGTGCCAGCAGCTTAAGGGGACAGGGAGCCTACGAGCAGTACTTC
>-|TRBV9|TRBJ2-1|TRBD1
CASSVVTPTRYRDRGNNEQFF
TGTGCCAGCAGCGTAGTCACCCCCACTCGGTACCGGGACAGGGGTAACAATGAGCAGTTCTTC
>-|TRBV3-1/TRBV3-2|TRBJ1-3|-
CASSQQGLGNTIYF
TGTGCCAGCAGCCAACAGGGACTGGGAAACACCATATATTTT
>-|TRBV27|TRBJ1-1|TRBD1
CASSLKTGVATEAFF
TGTGCCAGCAGTTTAAAGACAGGGGTCGCAACTGAAGCTTTCTTT
>once|TRBV27|TRBJ1-1|TRBD1
CASSLPPTGFNTEAFF
TGTGCCAGCAGTTTGCCTCCGACAGGGTTTAACACTGAAGCTTTCTTT
>-|TRBV4-3|TRBJ1-6|-
CASSQGLSSYNSPLHF
TGCGCCAGCAGCCAAGGTCTGAGCTCCTATAATTCACCCCTCCACTTT
>-|TRBV2|TRBJ1-1|TRBD1
CASSGQGRAEAFF
TGTGCCAGCAGTGGACAGGGGAGGGCTGAAGCTTTCTTT
>-|TRBV19|TRBJ2-1|-
CASSIDEGAVNEQFF
TGTGCCAGTAGTATAGATGAGGGAGCTGTTAATGAGCAGTTCTTC
>-|TRBV7-8|TRBJ1-1|TRBD1
CASSLLAGGGHTEAFF
TGTGCCAGCAGCTTATTGGCAGGGGGCGGGCACACTGAAGCTTTCTTT
>-|TRBV24-1|TRBJ2-1|TRBD1
CATKTGGPYNEQFF
TGTGCCACCAAGACAGGGGGCCCCTACAATGAGCAGTTCTTC
>-|TRBV25-1|TRBJ1-4|-
CASSAPGQGFEKLFF
TGTGCCAGCAGTGCCCCGGGGCAGGGGTTTGAAAAACTGTTTTTT
>few|TRBV5-4|TRBJ1-1|TRBD1
CASSLAAGGNTEAFF
TGTGCCAGCAGCTTGGCTGCAGGGGGGAACACTGAAGCTTTCTTT
>-|TRBV6-5|TRBJ2-3|TRBD2
CASSYGLAGITDTQYF
TGTGCCAGCAGTTACGGCCTAGCGGGGATTACAGATACGCAGTATTTT
>-|TRBV5-1|TRBJ1-4|TRBD1
CASQPTGTGIATNEKLFF
TGCGCCAGTCAACCCACCGGGACAGGCATTGCAACTAATGAAAAACTGTTTTTT
>-|TRBV4-3|TRBJ2-1|-
CASSQDPAANNNEQFF
TGCGCCAGCAGCCAAGATCCAGCGGCGAACAACAATGAGCAGTTCTTC
>-|TRBV9|TRBJ1-2|TRBD1
CASSVGQGYGYTF
TGTGCCAGCAGCGTAGGACAGGGCTATGGCTACACCTTC
>once|TRBV7-3|TRBJ2-1|-
CASSFLATNEQFF
TGTGCCAGCAGCTTTTTAGCGACCAATGAGCAGTTCTTC
>-|TRBV6-5|TRBJ2-1|TRBD2
CASGRVGEQFF
TGTGCCAGTGGGAGGGTCGGTGAGCAGTTCTTC
>once|TRBV3-1/TRBV3-2|TRBJ1-5|-
CASSQGGGEGRHF
TGTGCCAGCAGCCAAGGAGGGGGGGAGGGTCGGCATTTT
>-|TRBV5-1|TRBJ2-1|-
CATHGESEQFF
TGCGCCACCCACGGGGAGAGCGAGCAGTTCTTC
>-|TRBV7-2|TRBJ1-1|-
CASSFARGNTEAFF
TGTGCCAGCAGCTTCGCCAGGGGAAACACTGAAGCTTTCTTT
>-|TRBV18|TRBJ1-1|-
CASSPTGLRTEAFF
TGTGCCAGCTCACCAACAGGGCTCCGCACTGAAGCTTTCTTT
>-|TRBV11-3|TRBJ2-2|TRBD1
CASSRDRVTGELFF
TGTGCCAGCAGCCGGGACAGGGTCACCGGGGAGCTGTTTTTT
>-|TRBV7-2|TRBJ2-7|-
CASSIGTTPYEQYF
TGTGCCAGCAGCATCGGGACAACCCCCTACGAGCAGTACTTC
>-|TRBV28|TRBJ1-2|-
CASSLNNNYGYTF
TGTGCCAGCAGTTTAAATAATAACTATGGCTACACCTTC
>-|TRBV11-2|TRBJ1-5|TRBD1
CASSEGTGANQPQHF
TGTGCCAGCAGCGAGGGGACAGGGGCCAATCAGCCCCAGCATTTT
>-|TRBV5-1|TRBJ2-7|TRBD2
CASSPIPSGTTYEQYF
TGCGCCAGCAGCCCTATTCCTAGCGGGACAACCTACGAGCAGTACTTC
>-|TRBV7-3|TRBJ2-5|TRBD2
CASSPGGKQETQYF
TGTGCCAGCAGCCCGGGGGGAAAACAAGAGACCCAGTACTTC
>-|TRBV30|TRBJ2-7|TRBD1
CAWKTDRVLDEQYF
TGTGCCTGGAAAACCGACAGGGTGCTCGACGAGCAGTACTTC
>-|TRBV18|TRBJ2-7|TRBD2
CASSVSGGDSEQYF
TGTGCCAGCTCTGTTAGCGGGGGGGACTCCGAGCAGTACTTC
>-|TRBV2|TRBJ1-1|-
CASGGQLNTEAFF
TGTGCCAGCGGAGGACAGTTGAACACTGAAGCTTTCTTT
>-|TRBV28|TRBJ2-7|-
CASSEGQPYEQYF
TGTGCCAGCAGCGAAGGACAGCCCTACGAGCAGTACTTC
>-|TRBV2|TRBJ2-5|TRBD1
CASERGRQETQYF
TGTGCCAGCGAAAGGGGGCGCCAAGAGACCCAGTACTTC
>-|TRBV5-1|TRBJ1-1|TRBD1
CASSIRQGAETEAFF
TGCGCCAGCAGCATCCGTCAGGGGGCCGAGACTGAAGCTTTCTTT
>-|TRBV7-2|TRBJ1-5|-
CASSSPQAGNQPQHF
TGTGCCAGCAGCTCCCCACAGGCTGGCAATCAGCCCCAGCATTTT
>medium-sized|TRBV9|TRBJ2-3|TRBD2
CASSATSGGVRIDTQYF
TGTGCCAGCAGCGCGACTAGCGGGGGGGTCAGGATAGATACGCAGTATTTT
>-|TRBV6-5|TRBJ2-3|TRBD1
CASREGQGTDTQYF
TGTGCCAGCAGGGAGGGACAGGGGACAGATACGCAGTATTTT
>-|TRBV18|TRBJ1-2|-
CASSPPWGGIGYTF
TGTGCCAGCTCACCACCGTGGGGGGGAATTGGCTACACCTTC
>-|TRBV9|TRBJ1-6|-
CASSVAGHSYNSPLHF
TGTGCCAGCAGCGTAGCGGGACACTCATATAATTCACCCCTCCACTTT
>-|TRBV7-2|TRBJ2-7|-
CASSLRGSHEQYF
TGTGCCAGCAGCTTACGGGGGTCCCACGAGCAGTACTTC
>-|TRBV24-1|TRBJ1-1|-
CATSDLQIAQTNTEAFF
TGTGCCACCAGTGATTTGCAAATCGCCCAGACAAACACTGAAGCTTTCTTT
>once|TRBV6-5|TRBJ1-5|-
CASTHRTDNQPQHF
TGTGCCAGCACCCACAGGACGGACAATCAGCCCCAGCATTTT
>-|TRBV7-2|TRBJ1-6|TRBD1
CASSPWTGQNNSPLHF
TGTGCCAGCAGCCCATGGACAGGGCAAAATAATTCACCCCTCCACTTT
>-|TRBV12-3/TRBV12-4|TRBJ2-1|TRBD2
CASRGLAGVEQFF
TGTGCCAGCAGGGGACTAGCGGGAGTTGAGCAGTTCTTC
>-|TRBV5-1|TRBJ1-4|-
CASSLAAIANEKLFF
TGCGCCAGCAGCTTGGCTGCAATTGCGAATGAAAAACTGTTTTTT
>few|TRBV10-1|TRBJ2-1|TRBD2
CASSPFSGLASNEQFF
TGCGCCAGCAGCCCCTTTTCGGGACTAGCGAGCAATGAGCAGTTCTTC
>-|TRBV12-3/TRBV12-4|TRBJ2-1|-
CASSLDSSEQFF
TGTGCCAGCAGTCTGGACTCTAGTGAGCAGTTCTTC
>once|TRBV19|TRBJ1-1|TRBD1
CASTEHRGRAQAFF
TGTGCCAGTACCGAACACAGGGGCAGAGCACAAGCTTTCTTT
>-|TRBV6-5|TRBJ2-1|-
CASSPSGLVYNEQFF
TGTGCCAGCAGTCCATCGGGACTTGTGTACAATGAGCAGTTCTTC
>few|TRBV27|TRBJ1-5|-
CASSGGTNQPQHF
TGTGCCAGCAGTGGGGGCACCAATCAGCCCCAGCATTTT
>-|TRBV9|TRBJ2-5|TRBD2
CASSVAGSGGAETQYF
TGTGCCAGCAGCGTAGCTGGTAGCGGGGGGGCAGAGACCCAGTACTTC
>-|TRBV30|TRBJ2-7|TRBD1
CAWTKGQKSPYEQYF
TGTGCCTGGACTAAGGGACAGAAATCCCCCTACGAGCAGTACTTC
>-|TRBV27|TRBJ2-7|TRBD1
CASSLGMQGASYEQYF
TGTGCCAGCAGTTTAGGGATGCAGGGGGCGTCCTACGAGCAGTACTTC
>-|TRBV5-1|TRBJ1-6|-
CASHQEGNSPLHF
TGCGCCAGCCACCAAGAGGGAAATTCACCCCTCCACTTT
>-|TRBV7-2|TRBJ1-5|-
CASSLDRFQPQHF
TGTGCCAGCAGCTTAGACAGGTTTCAGCCCCAGCATTTT
>-|TRBV5-5|TRBJ2-1|TRBD2
CASSPRDTSGWRSYNEQFF
TGTGCCAGCAGTCCTAGAGACACTAGCGGCTGGCGCTCCTACAATGAGCAGTTCTTC